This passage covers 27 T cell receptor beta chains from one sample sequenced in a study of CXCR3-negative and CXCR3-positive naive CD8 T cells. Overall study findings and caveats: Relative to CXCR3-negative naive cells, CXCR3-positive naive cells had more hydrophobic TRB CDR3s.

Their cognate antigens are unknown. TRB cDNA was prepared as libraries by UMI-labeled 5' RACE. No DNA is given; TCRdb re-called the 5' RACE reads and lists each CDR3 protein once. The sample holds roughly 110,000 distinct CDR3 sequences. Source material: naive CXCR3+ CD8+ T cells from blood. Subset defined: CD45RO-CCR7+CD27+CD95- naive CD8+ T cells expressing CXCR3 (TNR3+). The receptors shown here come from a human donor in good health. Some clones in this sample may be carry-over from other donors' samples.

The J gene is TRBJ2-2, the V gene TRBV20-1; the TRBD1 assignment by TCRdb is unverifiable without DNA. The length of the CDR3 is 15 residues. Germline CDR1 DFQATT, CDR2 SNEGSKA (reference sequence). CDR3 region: CSARDQSGWAGELFF.

CDR3 sequence reads: CASSLHRNEQFF. The chain has TRBV7-6 and TRBJ2-1. This CDR3 has 12 residues. The germline gives CDR1 SGHVS, CDR2 FNYEAQ.

The CDR3 reads CSATPISSGRVDNEQFF. The chain uses TRBV20-1 and TRBJ2-1; TCRdb reports TRBD2, a call that lacks DNA to check it against. The CDR3 consists of 17 residues. Germline loops: CDR1 DFQATT, CDR2 SNEGSKA (reference sequence).

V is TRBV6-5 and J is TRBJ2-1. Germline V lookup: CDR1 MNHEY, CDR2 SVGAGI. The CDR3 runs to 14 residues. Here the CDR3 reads CASKMVGLYNEQFF.

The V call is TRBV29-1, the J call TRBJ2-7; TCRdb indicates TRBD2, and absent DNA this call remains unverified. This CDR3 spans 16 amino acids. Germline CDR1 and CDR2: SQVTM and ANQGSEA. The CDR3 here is CSVERWEMGYTYEQYF.

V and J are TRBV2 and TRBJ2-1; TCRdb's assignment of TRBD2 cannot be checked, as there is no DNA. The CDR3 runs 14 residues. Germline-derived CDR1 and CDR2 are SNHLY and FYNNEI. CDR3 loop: CASLAGSLFNEQFF.

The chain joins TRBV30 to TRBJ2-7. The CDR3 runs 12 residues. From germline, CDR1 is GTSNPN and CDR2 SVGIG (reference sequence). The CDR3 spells CAWDGVGYEQYF.

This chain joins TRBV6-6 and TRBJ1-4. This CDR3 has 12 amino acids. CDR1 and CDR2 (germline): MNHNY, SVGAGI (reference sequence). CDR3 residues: CASSYSVEKLFF.

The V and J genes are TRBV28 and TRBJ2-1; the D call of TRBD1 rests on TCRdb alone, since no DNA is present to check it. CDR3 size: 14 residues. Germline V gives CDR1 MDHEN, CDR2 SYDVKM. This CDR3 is CASSPGAGSGEQFF.

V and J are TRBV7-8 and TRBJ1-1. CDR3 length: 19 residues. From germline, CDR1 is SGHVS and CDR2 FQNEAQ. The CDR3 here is CASSSNRGGGIRENTEAFF.

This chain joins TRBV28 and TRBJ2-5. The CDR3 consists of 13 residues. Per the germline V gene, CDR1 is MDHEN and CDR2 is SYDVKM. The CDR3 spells CASNKEVQETQYF.

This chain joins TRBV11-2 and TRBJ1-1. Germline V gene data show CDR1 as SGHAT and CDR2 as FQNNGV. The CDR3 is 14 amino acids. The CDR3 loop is CASSLGAGHPEAFF.

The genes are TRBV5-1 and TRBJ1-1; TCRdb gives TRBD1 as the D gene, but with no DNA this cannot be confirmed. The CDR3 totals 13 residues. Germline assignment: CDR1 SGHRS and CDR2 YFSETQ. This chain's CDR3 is CASSREGAAEAFF. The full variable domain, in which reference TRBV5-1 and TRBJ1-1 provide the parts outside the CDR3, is KAGVTQTPRYLIKTRGQQVTLSCSPISGHRSVSWYQQTPGQGLQFLFEYFSETQRNKGNFPGRFSGRQFSNSRSEMNVSTLELGDSALYLCASSREGAAEAFFGQGTRLTVV.

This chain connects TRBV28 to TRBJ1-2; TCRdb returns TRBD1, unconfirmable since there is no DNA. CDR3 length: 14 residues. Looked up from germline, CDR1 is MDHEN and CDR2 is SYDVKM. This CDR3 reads CASRWGAGNYGYTF.

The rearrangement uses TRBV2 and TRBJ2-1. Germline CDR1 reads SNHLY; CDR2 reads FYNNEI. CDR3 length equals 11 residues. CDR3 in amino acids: CASDELNEQFF.

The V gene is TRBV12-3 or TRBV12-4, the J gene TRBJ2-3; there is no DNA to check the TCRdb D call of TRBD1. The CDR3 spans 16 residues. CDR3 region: CASSGDRGRSTDTQYF.

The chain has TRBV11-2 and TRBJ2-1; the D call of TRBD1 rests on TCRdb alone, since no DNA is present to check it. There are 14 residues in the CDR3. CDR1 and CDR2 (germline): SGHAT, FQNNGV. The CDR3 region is CASSLDGWDPEQFF.

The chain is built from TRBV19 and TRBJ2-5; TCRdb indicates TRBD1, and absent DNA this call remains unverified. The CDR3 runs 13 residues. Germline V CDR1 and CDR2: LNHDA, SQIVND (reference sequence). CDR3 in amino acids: CASSGAGQETQYF.

The CDR3 region is CASSQDMLAGGREQFF. This sequence joins TRBV4-3 and TRBJ2-1; the TRBD2 assignment by TCRdb is unverifiable without DNA. Germline V CDR1 and CDR2: LGHNA, YSLEER. The CDR3 consists of 16 residues.

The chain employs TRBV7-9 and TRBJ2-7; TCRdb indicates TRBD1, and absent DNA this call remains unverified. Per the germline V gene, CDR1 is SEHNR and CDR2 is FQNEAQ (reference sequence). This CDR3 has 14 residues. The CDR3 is CASSATAGSLEQYF.

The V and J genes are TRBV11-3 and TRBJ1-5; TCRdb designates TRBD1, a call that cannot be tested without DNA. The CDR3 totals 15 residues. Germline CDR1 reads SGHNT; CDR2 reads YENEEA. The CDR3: CASSNYEGGHQPQHF.

The CDR3 here is CSVYRAPGNEQFF. The V call is TRBV29-1, the J call TRBJ2-1; the D call from TCRdb, TRBD1, cannot be confirmed without DNA. The CDR3 extends over 13 amino acids. Germline loops: CDR1 SQVTM, CDR2 ANQGSEA.

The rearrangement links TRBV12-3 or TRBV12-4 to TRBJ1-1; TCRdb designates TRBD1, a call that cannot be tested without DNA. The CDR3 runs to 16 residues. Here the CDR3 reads CASSLSSRGMNTEAFF.

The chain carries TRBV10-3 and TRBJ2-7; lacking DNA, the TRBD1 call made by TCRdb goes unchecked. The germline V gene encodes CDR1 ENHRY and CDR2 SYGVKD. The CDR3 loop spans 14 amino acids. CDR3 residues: CAISDTGDTYEQYF.

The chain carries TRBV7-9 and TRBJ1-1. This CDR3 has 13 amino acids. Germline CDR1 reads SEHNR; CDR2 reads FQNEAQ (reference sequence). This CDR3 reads CASSLAWESEAFF.

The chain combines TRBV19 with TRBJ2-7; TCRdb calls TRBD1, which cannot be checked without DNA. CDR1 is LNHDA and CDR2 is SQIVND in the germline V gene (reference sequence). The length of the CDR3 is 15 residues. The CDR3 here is CASSISDSQAYEQYF.

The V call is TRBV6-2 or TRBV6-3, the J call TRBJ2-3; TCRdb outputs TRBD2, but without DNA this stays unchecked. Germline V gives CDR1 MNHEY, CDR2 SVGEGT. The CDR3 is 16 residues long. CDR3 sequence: CASSAFEGGGTDTQYF.